One T cell receptor (beta chain) is described in this entry. Between the trimmed V and J ends, which lost 5 bases and 4 bases, there was a span of 9 bases. The CDR3 spans 12 residues. Germline V gives CDR1 MNHEY, CDR2 SVGAGI. Participants spanned ages about 18 to 90 years and resided in about 25 US areas. Donors in Cohort 3 counted as recovered after two negative PCRs, clearance, or symptom resolution. Clones were sequenced by immunoSEQ multiplex PCR, and TCRdb holds only the in-frame ones, with some missing. The profile shows 150,000 or so clones, 75% to 80% of them singletons. These data come from a study of blood T cell repertoires in COVID-19. Study details: Some COVID-19 samples were acute and others convalescent; all came from the United States, Italy and Spain. The cDNA or gDNA used as material had been derived from T cells, B-cell-depleted T cells, or PBMCs.

The sample taken for sequencing was PBMCs or T cells enriched from blood (not recorded which). This sequence was found in a woman aged 45-65 years who had recovered from COVID-19. The chain uses TRBV6-5 and TRBJ2-7; D perhaps matches TRBD2 (6 bases). The CDR3 sequence is CASSRAGYEQYF. CDR3 sequence (DNA): TGTGCCAGCAGTCGGGCGGGATACGAGCAGTACTTC.